These T cell receptor beta chains were read from a single sample in a study of T cell changes during pregnancy in multiple sclerosis. Only in-frame clones appear in the TCRdb table, and some are missing; sequencing was by immunoSEQ multiplex PCR. The sample has about 93,000 clones, about 92% seen once; the top ten hold approximately 1.9%. The sequences come from peripheral blood, collected after pregnancy. All receptors come from a female donor with multiple sclerosis, enrolled in a pregnancy study. Both conserved end residues are part of each CDR3. The D gene is left open where the match is weak. Rows give clone size only sometimes, using once, few, many, or a class for an expanded clone.

CDR3 protein: CASSPRTDEKLFF
CDR3 DNA: TGTGCCAGCTCACCAAGGACTGATGAAAAACTGTTTTTT
CDR3 length: 13
V gene: TRBV18
clone size: .
D gene: .
J gene: TRBJ1-4

CDR3 protein: CASSRGAGGFGELFF
CDR3 DNA: TGTGCCAGCAGCCGTGGGGCAGGGGGCTTCGGGGAGCTGTTTTTT
CDR3 length: 15
V gene: TRBV11-2
clone size: .
D gene: TRBD1
J gene: TRBJ2-2

CDR3 protein: CASSRTRGLSAGNTIYF
CDR3 DNA: TGTGCCAGCAGCCGGACCAGGGGGCTCTCCGCTGGAAACACCATATATTTT
CDR3 length: 17
V gene: TRBV4-2
clone size: .
D gene: TRBD1
J gene: TRBJ1-3

CDR3 protein: CASRESTGYSKNIQYF
CDR3 DNA: TGTGCCAGCAGAGAAAGTACAGGGTATTCCAAAAACATTCAGTACTTC
CDR3 length: 16
V gene: TRBV2
clone size: .
D gene: .
J gene: TRBJ2-4

CDR3 protein: CASSSGNEQFF
CDR3 DNA: TGTGCCAGCAGCTCGGGGAATGAGCAGTTCTTC
CDR3 length: 11
V gene: TRBV5-6
clone size: .
D gene: .
J gene: TRBJ2-1

CDR3 protein: CASRSGQTSNEKLFF
CDR3 DNA: TGTGCCAGCAGATCCGGACAAACATCTAATGAAAAACTGTTTTTT
CDR3 length: 15
V gene: TRBV6-5
clone size: .
D gene: .
J gene: TRBJ1-4

CDR3 protein: CASEGSETQYF
CDR3 DNA: TGCGCCAGCGAGGGATCGGAGACCCAGTACTTC
CDR3 length: 11
V gene: TRBV5-1
clone size: .
D gene: .
J gene: TRBJ2-5

CDR3 protein: CASRSPAGGSSRYEQYF
CDR3 DNA: TGTGCCAGCAGGTCTCCCGCGGGAGGCTCCAGTCGATACGAGCAGTACTTC
CDR3 length: 17
V gene: TRBV27
clone size: .
D gene: TRBD2
J gene: TRBJ2-7

CDR3 protein: CASSEQGNTEAFF
CDR3 DNA: TGCGCCAGCAGCGAACAGGGGAACACTGAAGCTTTCTTT
CDR3 length: 13
V gene: TRBV5-1
clone size: .
D gene: .
J gene: TRBJ1-1

CDR3 protein: CAISSQGGNTEAFF
CDR3 DNA: TGTGCCATCAGTTCACAGGGCGGGAACACTGAAGCTTTCTTT
CDR3 length: 14
V gene: TRBV10-3
clone size: .
D gene: .
J gene: TRBJ1-1

CDR3 protein: CASSEGGLAPYEQYF
CDR3 DNA: TGTGCCAGCAGTGAAGGGGGACTAGCGCCATACGAGCAGTACTTC
CDR3 length: 15
V gene: TRBV6-1
clone size: once
D gene: TRBD2
J gene: TRBJ2-7

CDR3 protein: CASSEGTASNQPQHF
CDR3 DNA: TGTGCCAGCAGCGAGGGGACAGCTAGCAATCAGCCCCAGCATTTT
CDR3 length: 15
V gene: TRBV2
clone size: .
D gene: TRBD1
J gene: TRBJ1-5

CDR3 protein: CASSLGRTVFPPQHF
CDR3 DNA: TGTGCCAGCAGCTTAGGAAGGACAGTGTTTCCGCCCCAGCATTTT
CDR3 length: 15
V gene: TRBV7-8
clone size: .
D gene: .
J gene: TRBJ1-5

CDR3 protein: CASSLRFAGGNQPQHF
CDR3 DNA: TGTGCCAGCAGCTTACGATTCGCGGGGGGAAATCAGCCCCAGCATTTT
CDR3 length: 16
V gene: TRBV13
clone size: .
D gene: .
J gene: TRBJ1-5

CDR3 protein: CASSYAENTEAFF
CDR3 DNA: TGTGCCAGCAGTTACGCAGAGAACACTGAAGCTTTCTTT
CDR3 length: 13
V gene: TRBV6-6
clone size: .
D gene: .
J gene: TRBJ1-1

CDR3 protein: CATDWGIPGTSGYEQYF
CDR3 DNA: TGTGCCACTGACTGGGGAATCCCGGGGACTAGCGGATACGAGCAGTACTTC
CDR3 length: 17
V gene: TRBV7-9
clone size: once
D gene: TRBD2
J gene: TRBJ2-7

CDR3 protein: CVSSSSGGSYEQYF
CDR3 DNA: TGTGTCAGCAGCTCAAGCGGGGGGTCCTACGAGCAGTACTTC
CDR3 length: 14
V gene: TRBV7-2
clone size: .
D gene: TRBD2
J gene: TRBJ2-7

CDR3 protein: CASSSATRPTDTQYF
CDR3 DNA: TGTGCCAGCAGCTCGGCGACTAGGCCCACAGATACGCAGTATTTT
CDR3 length: 15
V gene: TRBV9
clone size: .
D gene: .
J gene: TRBJ2-3

CDR3 protein: CASSSLGDGTEAFF
CDR3 DNA: TGTGCCAGCAGCTCCCTCGGGGATGGCACTGAAGCTTTCTTT
CDR3 length: 14
V gene: TRBV7-9
clone size: .
D gene: .
J gene: TRBJ1-1

CDR3 protein: CATSLPRSSTDTQYF
CDR3 DNA: TGTGCCACCAGCCTTCCGCGCTCTAGCACAGATACGCAGTATTTT
CDR3 length: 15
V gene: TRBV15
clone size: .
D gene: .
J gene: TRBJ2-3

CDR3 protein: CASSSGTGANYGYTF
CDR3 DNA: TGTGCCAGCAGCTCAGGGACAGGGGCTAACTATGGCTACACCTTC
CDR3 length: 15
V gene: TRBV7-9
clone size: .
D gene: TRBD1
J gene: TRBJ1-2

CDR3 protein: CASSPRGGAGLNTGELFF
CDR3 DNA: TGTGCCAGCAGCCCGAGAGGGGGGGCGGGACTGAACACCGGGGAGCTGTTTTTT
CDR3 length: 18
V gene: TRBV7-3
clone size: few
D gene: .
J gene: TRBJ2-2

CDR3 protein: CASSRQGETQYF
CDR3 DNA: TGTGCCAGCTCAAGACAGGGAGAGACCCAGTACTTC
CDR3 length: 12
V gene: TRBV7-3
clone size: .
D gene: TRBD1
J gene: TRBJ2-5

CDR3 protein: CAISFGTSGSSEQYF
CDR3 DNA: TGTGCCATCAGTTTCGGGACTAGCGGGAGTAGCGAGCAGTACTTC
CDR3 length: 15
V gene: TRBV10-3
clone size: .
D gene: TRBD2
J gene: TRBJ2-7

CDR3 protein: CASSEPRYNEQFF
CDR3 DNA: TGTGCCAGCAGTGAACCTAGGTACAATGAGCAGTTCTTC
CDR3 length: 13
V gene: TRBV25-1
clone size: .
D gene: .
J gene: TRBJ2-1

CDR3 protein: CASSADSHNEQFF
CDR3 DNA: TGTGCCAGCAGTGCGGACAGCCACAATGAGCAGTTCTTC
CDR3 length: 13
V gene: TRBV2
clone size: .
D gene: .
J gene: TRBJ2-1

CDR3 protein: CASGQGNTEAFF
CDR3 DNA: TGTGCCAGCGGACAGGGAAACACTGAAGCTTTCTTT
CDR3 length: 12
V gene: TRBV7-9
clone size: .
D gene: TRBD1
J gene: TRBJ1-1

CDR3 protein: CASSTNPDRFTMAETF
CDR3 DNA: TGTGCCAGCAGCACTAATCCCGACAGGTTTACTATGGCTGAAACCTTC
CDR3 length: 16
V gene: TRBV7-9
clone size: once
D gene: .
J gene: TRBJ1-2

CDR3 protein: CASSQALGDSRDGEQYF
CDR3 DNA: TGTGCCAGCAGCCAAGCGTTAGGGGACTCGCGAGATGGGGAGCAGTACTTC
CDR3 length: 17
V gene: TRBV4-2
clone size: .
D gene: .
J gene: TRBJ2-7

CDR3 protein: CAWSRQVGEKLFF
CDR3 DNA: TGTGCCTGGAGCCGACAGGTCGGCGAAAAACTGTTTTTT
CDR3 length: 13
V gene: TRBV30
clone size: .
D gene: .
J gene: TRBJ1-4

CDR3 protein: CASSLVGTAGGELFF
CDR3 DNA: TGCGCCAGCAGCTTGGTTGGGACAGCAGGCGGGGAGCTGTTTTTT
CDR3 length: 15
V gene: TRBV5-1
clone size: .
D gene: TRBD1
J gene: TRBJ2-2

CDR3 protein: CASSLRGAGANVLTF
CDR3 DNA: TGTGCCAGCAGCTTACGGGGGGCGGGGGCCAACGTCCTGACTTTC
CDR3 length: 15
V gene: TRBV7-8
clone size: .
D gene: .
J gene: TRBJ2-6

CDR3 protein: CASSGQGRGYGYTF
CDR3 DNA: TGTGCCAGCAGTGGGCAGGGGCGCGGCTATGGCTACACCTTC
CDR3 length: 14
V gene: TRBV2
clone size: .
D gene: .
J gene: TRBJ1-2

CDR3 protein: CASAWPEGNTEAFF
CDR3 DNA: TGTGCCAGCGCATGGCCCGAGGGTAACACTGAAGCTTTCTTT
CDR3 length: 14
V gene: TRBV7-3
clone size: .
D gene: .
J gene: TRBJ1-1

CDR3 protein: CASSLVVGRSGDNGYTF
CDR3 DNA: TGTGCCAGCAGCTTAGTAGTGGGACGGTCCGGGGACAATGGCTACACCTTC
CDR3 length: 17
V gene: TRBV11-2
clone size: few
D gene: .
J gene: TRBJ1-2

CDR3 protein: CASREQVFSYNEQFF
CDR3 DNA: TGTGCCAGCAGAGAACAGGTATTCTCCTACAATGAGCAGTTCTTC
CDR3 length: 15
V gene: TRBV6-6
clone size: few
D gene: .
J gene: TRBJ2-1

CDR3 protein: CASSLVIDQETQYF
CDR3 DNA: TGTGCCAGCAGCTTAGTCATAGACCAAGAGACCCAGTACTTC
CDR3 length: 14
V gene: TRBV7-2
clone size: .
D gene: .
J gene: TRBJ2-5

CDR3 protein: CASSFSTSGRTTDTQYF
CDR3 DNA: TGTGCCAGCAGCTTTTCAACTAGCGGGAGGACAACAGATACGCAGTATTTT
CDR3 length: 17
V gene: TRBV7-8
clone size: once
D gene: TRBD2
J gene: TRBJ2-3

CDR3 protein: CASSLRSAGQETQYF
CDR3 DNA: TGTGCCAGCAGCTTAAGATCCGCGGGCCAAGAGACCCAGTACTTC
CDR3 length: 15
V gene: TRBV13
clone size: .
D gene: .
J gene: TRBJ2-5

CDR3 protein: CASSLGGRDYEQYF
CDR3 DNA: TGTGCCAGCAGCTTAGGGGGCCGCGACTACGAGCAGTACTTC
CDR3 length: 14
V gene: TRBV7-3
clone size: .
D gene: .
J gene: TRBJ2-7